This is a list of T cell receptor beta chains from one sample in a study of CD8+ T cells in alopecia areata. Sequencing used immunoSEQ multiplex PCR; TCRdb keeps in-frame clones, though not all of them. The data contain 37,000 or so clones, around half of them singletons. The sequenced sample was CD4+ Tregs sorted from blood. These receptors were taken from a human donor with alopecia areata. CDR3s include the opening cysteine and the closing phenylalanine or tryptophan. A D gene is named only where the DNA matches it firmly. For some rows the clone size is stated as once, few or many, or as a class when expanded; others skip it.

v_gene	d_gene	j_gene	abundance	CDR3nt	CDR3aa
TRBV27	NA	TRBJ2-3	NA	TGTGCCAGCAGTTTCAGCGGTTGGGTGTCTACAGATACGCAGTATTTT	CASSFSGWVSTDTQYF
TRBV7-9	TRBD1	TRBJ2-1	NA	TGTGCCAGCAGCCGCAACAGGGGATTCTCCTACAATGAGCAGTTCTTC	CASSRNRGFSYNEQFF
TRBV5-1	TRBD2	TRBJ2-1	once	TGCGCCAGCAGCTCATCTAGCGGGAGGTCCGGGATCTGGAGGTTGGATGAGCAGTTCTTC	CASSSSSGRSGIWRLDEQFF
TRBV5-1	NA	TRBJ1-1	NA	TGCGCCAGCAGCTTGGTTAACCCCCAGGACAAAGCTTTCTTT	CASSLVNPQDKAFF
TRBV5-1	TRBD1	TRBJ1-4	NA	TGCGCCAGCAGCTCCCGGACAGGGGGGGATGAAAAACTGTTTTTT	CASSSRTGGDEKLFF
TRBV5-1	NA	TRBJ2-6	few	TGCGCCAGCAGCTTACAGGGCGCTAGCTCTGGGGCCAACGTCCTGACTTTC	CASSLQGASSGANVLTF
TRBV14	NA	TRBJ2-2	medium-sized	TGTGCCAGCAGCCGGGGGACCACCGGGGAGCTGTTTTTT	CASSRGTTGELFF
TRBV12-5	TRBD2	TRBJ2-1	NA	TGTGCTAGTGCACTAGCGGGAGGCCCAGGTTTCAATGAGCAGTTCTTC	CASALAGGPGFNEQFF
TRBV4-3	NA	TRBJ2-7	NA	TGCGCCAGCAGCCAAGTTCTGGGCTCCTACGAGCAGTACTTC	CASSQVLGSYEQYF
TRBV18	TRBD1	TRBJ1-3	NA	TGTGCCAGCTCACCCGGACAGGGTGGAAACACCATATATTTT	CASSPGQGGNTIYF
TRBV6-5	TRBD1	TRBJ1-1	NA	TGTGCCAGCAGTTACTTCTACAGGGGGCCGGGCACTGAAGCTTTCTTT	CASSYFYRGPGTEAFF
TRBV7-2	NA	TRBJ2-3	few	TGTGCCAGCAGCTTAGCCGGCCTAGGCACAGATACGCAGTATTTT	CASSLAGLGTDTQYF
TRBV4-1	TRBD2	TRBJ2-2	few	TGCGCCAGCAATCACCGGACTAGCGGGGGGGCTTACACCGGGGAGCTGTTTTTT	CASNHRTSGGAYTGELFF
TRBV5-1	NA	TRBJ1-2	NA	TGCGCCAGCAGCCCCGACAGGTCCTATGGCTACACCTTC	CASSPDRSYGYTF
TRBV7-2	NA	TRBJ1-1	NA	TGTGCCAGCAGCTCCCGGACAGACCTGAACACTGAAGCTTTCTTT	CASSSRTDLNTEAFF
TRBV7-2	NA	TRBJ2-5	NA	TGTGCCAGCAGCTTCCGGGACTACCAAGAGACCCAGTACTTC	CASSFRDYQETQYF
TRBV27	TRBD2	TRBJ2-1	NA	TGTGCCAGCAGTTTTTTATTTAGCGGGAGGATCGACAATGAGCAGTTCTTC	CASSFLFSGRIDNEQFF
TRBV7-9	TRBD2	TRBJ2-3	NA	TGTGCCAGCAGCCCCACTAGCGGGAGCGCAGATACGCAGTATTTT	CASSPTSGSADTQYF
TRBV6-6	NA	TRBJ2-1	NA	TGTGCCAGCAGGCCCCCCGAATACAATGAGCAGTTCTTC	CASRPPEYNEQFF
TRBV19	NA	TRBJ1-1	few	TGTGCCAGTACCGACAGGTCGAGAATCATGAACACTGAAGCTTTCTTT	CASTDRSRIMNTEAFF